The clone carrying this T cell receptor beta chain was seen more than once but under ten times. Its antigen is currently unknown. The data stem from a study of cytomegalovirus exposure and HLA in healthy donors. The primer mix had 60 Vbeta and 13 Jbeta primers. Some clones are missing from TCRdb's copy, which holds only in-frame ones; the method was immunoSEQ multiplex PCR. The sample gives some 110,000 clones, 65% to 75% of which show up once; roughly 10% is in the top ten. V trimming: 10 bases; J trimming: 7 bases; junction bases outside the gene matches: 12. The CDR3 has 13 amino acids. Germline-derived CDR1 and CDR2 are MNHEY and SVGAGI. Study-level results: Presence/absence comparisons presumed near-even sequencing depth among donors. The number of N-insertions in an Asian-associated ancestry cluster was reportedly below the 666-donor mean in a later analysis. Previous analysis showed most TCR beta V segments were productive about 90% or about 30% of the time. Researchers catalogued some 160 TCR beta chains as cytomegalovirus-associated.

This TCR was sampled from a woman aged 45-65 years in good health and CMV-seropositive. This rearrangement joins TRBV6-5 to TRBJ2-7; 8 nucleotides line up with TRBD1. The sample was PBMCs. The CDR3 DNA reads as TGTGCCACTCAAGGGCAGGGGGCGGGTGAGCAGTACTTC. It translates to CATQGQGAGEQYF.